This paragraph reports one TCR beta chain. Its antigen is currently unknown. The entry originates in a study of PD-1 blockade in classical Hodgkin lymphoma. Findings and limits, study-wide: Prior therapy or disease activity may underlie the repertoire differences, whose causes remain undefined.

Exposure to brentuximab vedotin varied, and each patient had relapsed following autologous stem cell transplantation. TCRdb keeps only in-frame clones here, not all; method: immunoSEQ multiplex PCR. The table lists about 43,000 clones, approximately 70% of them singletons. This CDR3 has 16 amino acids. V lost 0 bases, J lost 1 base, and 4 bases stayed unmatched. CDR1 and CDR2 (germline): SGHRS, YFSETQ. This TCR came from a human donor with classical Hodgkin lymphoma. The source was peripheral blood mononuclear cells (PBMCs), collected before the second cycle of nivolumab. The V call is TRBV5-1, the J call TRBJ1-3; 7 nucleotides agree with TRBD1. CDR3 in DNA: TGCGCCAGCAGCTTGGGTGGGGGACAGTCTGGAAACACCATATATTTT. This codes for CASSLGGGQSGNTIYF.